These 2 T cell receptor beta chains were sequenced from one sample in a study of blood T cell repertoires in COVID-19. Only in-frame clones appear in the TCRdb table, and some are missing; sequencing was by immunoSEQ multiplex PCR. The sample lists more than 65,000 clones; around 90% were seen once. Specimen: peripheral blood. The source is a human donor in a cohort sampled during active COVID-19.

This clone has just one count. V usage is TRBV13 and J usage is TRBJ2-7; 9 bases are a match to TRBD2. The CDR3 spans 16 residues. V lost 0 bases, J lost 3 bases, and 6 bases stayed unmatched. Germline CDR1 PRHDT, CDR2 FYEKMQ (reference sequence). The chain's CDR3 is CASSLGERGAFYEQYF. Written as DNA, the CDR3 is TGTGCCAGCAGCTTAGGGGAGCGGGGGGCTTTCTACGAGCAGTACTTC. Full variable domain (outside the CDR3, taken from reference TRBV13 and TRBJ2-7): AAGVIQSPRHLIKEKRETATLKCYPIPRHDTVYWYQQGPGQDPQFLISFYEKMQSDKGSIPDRFSAQQFSDYHSELNMSSLELGDSALYFCASSLGERGAFYEQYFGPGTRLTVT.

The CDR3 loop reads CASSLDSVSPLHF. CDR3 nucleotide sequence: TGTGCCAGCAGCCTGGACAGTGTTTCACCCCTCCACTTT. This chain joins TRBV7-9 and TRBJ1-6, with D possibly TRBD1 on 6 matching bases. CDR3 length: 13 residues. CDR1 and CDR2 (germline): SEHNR, FQNEAQ (reference sequence). V gave up 5 bases and J gave up 9 bases, with 11 bases separating them.